A selection of T cell receptor beta chains follows, all from one sample in a study of early stage breast cancer tumors. Some clones are missing from TCRdb's copy, which holds only in-frame ones; the method was immunoSEQ multiplex PCR. The profile shows about 41,000 clones, 70% to 80% of them singletons. The sample comprised blood. The source of these receptors is a person between 45 and 65 years old with breast cancer. Both conserved end residues are part of each CDR3. The D gene is left open where the match is weak. Size is omitted from some rows. Given values are once, few, many or a class for expanded clones.

CDR3 protein: CASSEFAGKNEQFF; CDR3 DNA: TGCGCCAGCAGTGAGTTCGCAGGCAAGAATGAGCAGTTCTTC; J gene: TRBJ2-1; clone size: -; V gene: TRBV10-1; D gene: -
CDR3 protein: CASKEPGLAVNEQFF; CDR3 DNA: TGCGCCAGCAAGGAACCGGGACTAGCGGTGAATGAGCAGTTCTTC; J gene: TRBJ2-1; clone size: -; V gene: TRBV5-1; D gene: TRBD2
CDR3 protein: CSAGDRDGYTF; CDR3 DNA: TGCAGTGCTGGGGACAGGGATGGCTACACCTTC; J gene: TRBJ1-2; clone size: -; V gene: TRBV20-1; D gene: TRBD1
CDR3 protein: CASSAPFRGVQETQYF; CDR3 DNA: TGTGCCAGCAGCGCGCCCTTTCGCGGAGTCCAAGAGACCCAGTACTTC; J gene: TRBJ2-5; clone size: -; V gene: TRBV9; D gene: -
CDR3 protein: CASNRDSSYNEQFF; CDR3 DNA: TGTGCCAGCAACCGGGACTCTTCCTACAATGAGCAGTTCTTC; J gene: TRBJ2-1; clone size: -; V gene: TRBV2; D gene: -
CDR3 protein: CASSVGGGQVQETQYF; CDR3 DNA: TGTGCCAGCAGCGTAGGGGGGGGACAAGTACAAGAGACCCAGTACTTC; J gene: TRBJ2-5; clone size: -; V gene: TRBV9; D gene: -
CDR3 protein: CSVRGQGSTHGYTF; CDR3 DNA: TGCAGCGTACGAGGACAGGGGTCTACCCATGGCTACACCTTC; J gene: TRBJ1-2; clone size: -; V gene: TRBV29-1; D gene: TRBD1
CDR3 protein: CASSIAPGQASNQPQHF; CDR3 DNA: TGTGCCAGTAGTATAGCCCCGGGACAGGCAAGCAATCAGCCCCAGCATTTT; J gene: TRBJ1-5; clone size: -; V gene: TRBV19; D gene: TRBD1
CDR3 protein: CASSLDPAGGSNQPQHF; CDR3 DNA: TGTGCCAGCAGCTTAGATCCGGCAGGGGGAAGCAATCAGCCCCAGCATTTT; J gene: TRBJ1-5; clone size: -; V gene: TRBV11-2; D gene: TRBD1
CDR3 protein: CAINSGRAPQYF; CDR3 DNA: TGTGCCATCAATAGCGGGAGGGCCCCTCAGTACTTC; J gene: TRBJ2-7; clone size: -; V gene: TRBV6-4; D gene: TRBD2
CDR3 protein: CASSLPAGTGSSPQHF; CDR3 DNA: TGTGCCAGCAGCTTACCCGCCGGGACAGGTTCTTCTCCCCAGCATTTT; J gene: TRBJ1-5; clone size: -; V gene: TRBV7-8; D gene: TRBD1
CDR3 protein: CAISEGGTSGRSQTYEQYF; CDR3 DNA: TGTGCCATCAGTGAGGGGGGGACTAGCGGGAGGTCACAGACCTACGAGCAGTACTTC; J gene: TRBJ2-7; clone size: -; V gene: TRBV10-3; D gene: TRBD2
CDR3 protein: CASSPPWERGGETQYF; CDR3 DNA: TGTGCCAGCAGCCCCCCTTGGGAGCGGGGGGGGGAGACCCAGTACTTC; J gene: TRBJ2-5; clone size: -; V gene: TRBV7-8; D gene: TRBD2
CDR3 protein: CAARSTGSNTGELFF; CDR3 DNA: TGTGCCGCGAGATCCACAGGCTCGAACACCGGGGAGCTGTTTTTT; J gene: TRBJ2-2; clone size: few; V gene: TRBV2; D gene: -
CDR3 protein: CASSSGASGSEETQYF; CDR3 DNA: TGCGCCAGCAGCTCAGGGGCTAGCGGGAGTGAAGAGACCCAGTACTTC; J gene: TRBJ2-5; clone size: -; V gene: TRBV5-1; D gene: TRBD2
CDR3 protein: CASLASGAGELFF; CDR3 DNA: TGTGCCAGCCTCGCTAGCGGGGCCGGGGAGCTGTTTTTT; J gene: TRBJ2-2; clone size: -; V gene: TRBV6-1; D gene: TRBD2
CDR3 protein: CASSSRRDTNIQYF; CDR3 DNA: TGTGCCAGCAGTTCGCGCCGGGACACAAACATTCAGTACTTC; J gene: TRBJ2-4; clone size: -; V gene: TRBV27; D gene: -
CDR3 protein: CASSQDPGYEKLFF; CDR3 DNA: TGCGCCAGCAGCCAAGATCCGGGGTACGAAAAACTGTTTTTT; J gene: TRBJ1-4; clone size: -; V gene: TRBV4-3; D gene: -
CDR3 protein: CASSGTGVSEAFF; CDR3 DNA: TGTGCCAGCAGTGGGACAGGAGTTAGTGAAGCTTTCTTT; J gene: TRBJ1-1; clone size: -; V gene: TRBV7-2; D gene: TRBD1
CDR3 protein: CASEGTGGKGPYEQYF; CDR3 DNA: TGTGCCAGTGAAGGGACAGGGGGAAAGGGTCCCTACGAGCAGTACTTC; J gene: TRBJ2-7; clone size: -; V gene: TRBV19; D gene: TRBD1
CDR3 protein: CASSLRDRFYGYTF; CDR3 DNA: TGTGCCAGCAGCTTAAGGGACAGATTCTATGGCTACACCTTC; J gene: TRBJ1-2; clone size: -; V gene: TRBV7-9; D gene: TRBD1
CDR3 protein: CASSLFLGEREASDTQYF; CDR3 DNA: TGTGCCAGCAGCTTATTTCTCGGGGAGCGGGAGGCGTCAGATACGCAGTATTTT; J gene: TRBJ2-3; clone size: -; V gene: TRBV13; D gene: TRBD2
CDR3 protein: CASSLSRLAGGQEQFF; CDR3 DNA: TGTGCCAGCAGCTTGTCGCGACTAGCGGGAGGGCAGGAGCAGTTCTTC; J gene: TRBJ2-1; clone size: -; V gene: TRBV5-6; D gene: TRBD2
CDR3 protein: CASNQGQGEWETQYF; CDR3 DNA: TGTGCCAGCAACCAGGGACAGGGGGAATGGGAGACCCAGTACTTC; J gene: TRBJ2-5; clone size: -; V gene: TRBV11-2; D gene: TRBD1
CDR3 protein: CASSESRETQYF; CDR3 DNA: TGTGCCAGCAGTGAATCGAGAGAGACCCAGTACTTC; J gene: TRBJ2-5; clone size: -; V gene: TRBV25-1; D gene: -
CDR3 protein: CASSPRMTGFGTEAFF; CDR3 DNA: TGTGCCAGCTCACCAAGGATGACGGGTTTTGGCACTGAAGCTTTCTTT; J gene: TRBJ1-1; clone size: -; V gene: TRBV18; D gene: -
CDR3 protein: CASSLGLVRASGANVLIF; CDR3 DNA: TGTGCCAGCAGCCTAGGGTTGGTGCGTGCCTCTGGGGCCAACGTCCTGATTTTC; J gene: TRBJ2-6; clone size: -; V gene: TRBV2; D gene: -
CDR3 protein: CASSPDRVLYGYTF; CDR3 DNA: TGTGCCAGCAGCCCGGACAGGGTCCTCTATGGCTACACCTTC; J gene: TRBJ1-2; clone size: few; V gene: TRBV5-6; D gene: TRBD1
CDR3 protein: CASSQGPGQGGETQYF; CDR3 DNA: TGCGCCAGCAGCCAAGGACCGGGACAGGGAGGTGAGACCCAGTACTTC; J gene: TRBJ2-5; clone size: -; V gene: TRBV4-1; D gene: TRBD1
CDR3 protein: CASSFQGNSPLHF; CDR3 DNA: TGTGCCAGCAGCTTCCAGGGTAATTCACCCCTCCACTTT; J gene: TRBJ1-6; clone size: -; V gene: TRBV11-2; D gene: -
CDR3 protein: CASSDFPTGTIEAFF; CDR3 DNA: TGCGCCAGCAGTGATTTCCCGACAGGGACCATTGAAGCTTTCTTT; J gene: TRBJ1-1; clone size: -; V gene: TRBV10-1; D gene: TRBD1
CDR3 protein: CASSRRQDNEQFF; CDR3 DNA: TGCGCCAGCAGCCGGAGACAGGACAATGAGCAGTTCTTC; J gene: TRBJ2-1; clone size: few; V gene: TRBV10-1; D gene: -
CDR3 protein: CASTAAGGQETQYF; CDR3 DNA: TGTGCCAGCACCGCAGCGGGGGGGCAAGAGACCCAGTACTTC; J gene: TRBJ2-5; clone size: few; V gene: TRBV7-9; D gene: TRBD2
CDR3 protein: CASSYSLAGNEQYF; CDR3 DNA: TGTGCCAGCAGTTACTCCCTAGCGGGAAACGAGCAGTACTTC; J gene: TRBJ2-7; clone size: -; V gene: TRBV6-6; D gene: TRBD2
CDR3 protein: CASSIGAQGGETQYF; CDR3 DNA: TGTGCCAGTAGTATCGGCGCCCAGGGAGGAGAGACCCAGTACTTC; J gene: TRBJ2-5; clone size: -; V gene: TRBV19; D gene: -
CDR3 protein: CASSVISVGGEKAFF; CDR3 DNA: TGTGCCAGCAGCGTTATCAGTGTGGGAGGGGAAAAAGCTTTCTTT; J gene: TRBJ1-1; clone size: few; V gene: TRBV9; D gene: -
CDR3 protein: CASSIFRGRQGVPEAFF; CDR3 DNA: TGTGCCAGTAGTATATTTCGCGGAAGACAGGGAGTGCCTGAAGCTTTCTTT; J gene: TRBJ1-1; clone size: -; V gene: TRBV19; D gene: TRBD1
CDR3 protein: CASGPRGQGADTQYF; CDR3 DNA: TGTGCTAGTGGGCCCCGAGGACAGGGGGCAGATACGCAGTATTTT; J gene: TRBJ2-3; clone size: -; V gene: TRBV12-5; D gene: TRBD1
CDR3 protein: CASRKGAAIRGNEQFF; CDR3 DNA: TGTGCCAGTAGAAAAGGAGCGGCCATCCGGGGGAATGAGCAGTTCTTC; J gene: TRBJ2-1; clone size: -; V gene: TRBV19; D gene: -
CDR3 protein: CASSVPLAGGRNTQYF; CDR3 DNA: TGTGCCAGCAGCGTGCCACTAGCGGGGGGGAGGAATACGCAGTATTTT; J gene: TRBJ2-3; clone size: -; V gene: TRBV5-4; D gene: TRBD2
CDR3 protein: CASSVLLAGGTDTQYF; CDR3 DNA: TGTGCCAGCAGCGTCCTCCTAGCGGGGGGAACAGATACGCAGTATTTT; J gene: TRBJ2-3; clone size: -; V gene: TRBV9; D gene: TRBD2
CDR3 protein: CASSFRDTDTQYF; CDR3 DNA: TGCGCCAGCAGCTTCAGGGACACAGATACGCAGTATTTT; J gene: TRBJ2-3; clone size: few; V gene: TRBV5-1; D gene: -
CDR3 protein: CASQGATGLNTEAFF; CDR3 DNA: TGCGCCAGCCAGGGAGCGACAGGACTGAACACTGAAGCTTTCTTT; J gene: TRBJ1-1; clone size: -; V gene: TRBV5-1; D gene: -
CDR3 protein: CASSSRDTDTQYF; CDR3 DNA: TGTGCCAGCAGCTCGCGGGACACAGATACGCAGTATTTT; J gene: TRBJ2-3; clone size: -; V gene: TRBV7-6; D gene: -
CDR3 protein: CASSFESGGPGNTIYF; CDR3 DNA: TGTGCCAGCAGCTTTGAATCAGGGGGCCCTGGAAACACCATATATTTT; J gene: TRBJ1-3; clone size: -; V gene: TRBV7-9; D gene: TRBD1
CDR3 protein: CASTPGNGYTF; CDR3 DNA: TGTGCCAGCACCCCGGGTAATGGCTACACCTTC; J gene: TRBJ1-2; clone size: -; V gene: TRBV6-5; D gene: -
CDR3 protein: CASSTSGRLLSYNEQFF; CDR3 DNA: TGCGCCAGCTCTACTAGCGGGAGGCTTTTGTCCTACAATGAGCAGTTCTTC; J gene: TRBJ2-1; clone size: -; V gene: TRBV10-2; D gene: TRBD2